One sample yielded the 13 T cell receptor beta chains listed below, sequenced in a study of OX40 agonist ivuxolimab in advanced cancers. Clones were read by immunoSEQ multiplex PCR, and TCRdb kept only the in-frame ones, dropping some. This table holds 80,000 or so clones, approximately 85% found once. Sequences were derived from CD4+ or CD8+ T cells sorted from blood, sampled in a trial of the OX40 agonist ivuxolimab. The receptors were sampled from an adult with an advanced solid tumor such as melanoma, head and neck, liver or kidney cancer.

This clone is a singleton in its sample. The chain has TRBV7-3 and TRBJ2-1; the match to TRBD1 covers 9 bases. The junction had 8 bases not matched to a gene; V was cut back by 4 bases and J by 4 bases. The V gene's germline CDR1 is SGHTA and CDR2 FQGTGA. The CDR3 extends over 16 amino acids. The CDR3 loop reads CASSSNRDRAYNEQFF. In nucleotides, the CDR3 is TGTGCCAGCAGCTCAAACCGGGACAGGGCGTACAATGAGCAGTTCTTC. Full variable domain (remainder filled in from reference TRBV7-3 and TRBJ2-1): GAGVSQTPSNKVTEKGKYVELRCDPISGHTALYWYRQSLGQGPEFLIYFQGTGAADDSGLPNDRFFAVRPEGSVSTLKIQRTERGDSAVYLCASSSNRDRAYNEQFFGPGTRLTVL.

The chain carries TRBV21-1 and TRBJ2-3; TRBD2 is taken as the D call from the table, unchecked against the DNA. TRBV21-1 corresponds to a pseudogene. This CDR3 is built from 17 residues. CDR3 bases: TGTGCCAGCAGCTCTCCGGGACTAGCGGGGACCACAGATACGCAGTATTTT. Protein product: CASSSPGLAGTTDTQYF.

The chain uses TRBV5-1 and TRBJ2-3; no firm D call. CDR3 size: 15 residues. Germline V gene sequence: CDR1 SGHRS, CDR2 YFSETQ. V was pared by 0 bases and J by 8 bases, with 16 bases between. In DNA form, the CDR3 reads TGCGCCAGCAGCTTGGGAGTTCGAAGTGGCGCTACGCAGTATTTT. Amino acid sequence: CASSLGVRSGATQYF. The full variable domain, its missing parts supplied by reference TRBV5-1 and TRBJ2-3, is KAGVTQTPRYLIKTRGQQVTLSCSPISGHRSVSWYQQTPGQGLQFLFEYFSETQRNKGNFPGRFSGRQFSNSRSEMNVSTLELGDSALYLCASSLGVRSGATQYFGPGTRLTVL.

The chain employs TRBV4-3 and TRBJ1-4; no clear D. V dropped 0 bases and J dropped 4 bases, with 15 bases sitting between them. The V gene's germline CDR1 is LGHNA and CDR2 YSLEER. This CDR3 region has 17 residues. The CDR3 spells CASSQDYYGGLNEKLFF. The CDR3, as DNA: TGCGCCAGCAGCCAAGATTATTATGGAGGACTTAATGAAAAACTGTTTTTT.

The rearrangement joins TRBV12-5 to TRBJ2-1; 7 bases align to TRBD2. CDR1 and CDR2 from the germline V gene are LGHNT and FRNRAP. The CDR3 has 17 amino acids. Trimming cost V 4 bases and J 4 bases; bases outside gene matches: 13. The CDR3 here is CASGSTRVRDYYNEQFF. CDR3 DNA sequence: TGTGCTAGTGGTTCCACCAGGGTGAGGGACTATTACAATGAGCAGTTCTTC. The whole variable domain, remainder taken from reference TRBV12-5 and TRBJ2-1, is DARVTQTPRHKVTEMGQEVTMRCQPILGHNTVFWYRQTMMQGLELLAYFRNRAPLDDSGMPKDRFSAEMPDATLATLKIQPSEPRDSAVYFCASGSTRVRDYYNEQFFGPGTRLTVL.

This clone was detected only a few times. The chain joins TRBV12-5 to TRBJ2-7; D not certain. There are 12 residues in the CDR3. The V gene's germline CDR1 is LGHNT and CDR2 FRNRAP. V gave up 1 base and J gave up 6 bases, with 7 bases separating them. The CDR3 spells CASGLGSGEQYF. The CDR3 nucleotides are TGTGCTAGTGGTTTGGGGTCGGGCGAGCAGTACTTC.

This chain uses TRBV6-5 with TRBJ1-4, with 7 nucleotides matching TRBD1. J lost 8 bases, V lost 0 bases, and 6 bases had no gene match. From germline, CDR1 is MNHEY and CDR2 SVGAGI. The CDR3 runs 15 residues. The CDR3 protein is CASSYSTGFGEKLFF. CDR3 nucleotides: TGTGCCAGCAGTTACTCGACAGGGTTCGGGGAAAAACTGTTTTTT.

V usage is TRBV6-1 and J usage is TRBJ2-1; D unclear. V was clipped by 5 bases and J by 8 bases, with 10 bases between them. The germline V gene encodes CDR1 MNHNS and CDR2 SASEGT. CDR3 length equals 12 residues. DNA for the CDR3: TGTGCCAGCAGTCCGTCAGTCTATGAGCAGTTCTTC. It yields the protein CASSPSVYEQFF.

This clone has only a few counts. The chain couples TRBV28 to TRBJ1-2; no clear D gene. This CDR3 spans 14 amino acids. V shed 3 bases and J shed 8 bases, with 16 bases lying between them. Germline CDR1 reads MDHEN; CDR2 reads SYDVKM. The DNA for the CDR3 is TGTGCCAGCAGTTTGCTGGACGGGATGAGGGGCTACACCTTC. Protein: CASSLLDGMRGYTF.

Only a few counts were recorded for this clone. This chain uses TRBV14 with TRBJ2-7; D uncertain. This CDR3 is 11 amino acids long. Looked up from germline, CDR1 is SGHDN and CDR2 is FVKESK. Trimming removed 4 bases from V and 3 bases from J, with 4 bases in between. The CDR3 here is CASSPDYEQYF. The CDR3 DNA reads as TGTGCCAGCAGCCCGGACTACGAGCAGTACTTC.

The chain couples TRBV5-4 to TRBJ2-1; D is possibly TRBD1 (6 bases). Looked up from germline, CDR1 is SGHNT and CDR2 is YYREEE (reference sequence). The CDR3 extends over 17 amino acids. Trimming left V 4 bases short and J 7 bases short, with 24 bases between. The CDR3 DNA follows: TGTGCCAGCAGCGCCCGAGGAACAGGGCAGGGCCTAAATGAGCAGTTCTTC. Translated, it gives CASSARGTGQGLNEQFF.

The J gene is TRBJ2-3, the V gene TRBV18; D ambiguous. The germline V gene has CDR1 KGHSH and CDR2 LQKENI. V was shortened by 3 bases and J by 4 bases, with 5 bases between the two germline ends. This CDR3 spans 12 amino acids. For the CDR3, the DNA is TGTGCCAGCTCACCGAACTCAGATACGCAGTATTTT. Protein sequence: CASSPNSDTQYF. The variable domain in full, completed from reference TRBV18 and TRBJ2-3, reads NAGVMQNPRHLVRRRGQEARLRCSPMKGHSHVYWYRQLPEEGLKFMVYLQKENIIDESGMPKERFSAEFPKEGPSILRIQQVVRGDSAAYFCASSPNSDTQYFGPGTRLTVL.

The rearrangement uses TRBV6-5 and TRBJ1-6, with D uncertain. CDR1 and CDR2 from the germline V gene are MNHEY and SVGAGI. This CDR3 region has 14 residues. V was trimmed by 5 bases and J by 9 bases, leaving 14 bases between them. The CDR3 is CASSPQPYPSPLHF. CDR3 DNA: TGTGCCAGCAGTCCACAGCCCTATCCTTCACCCCTCCACTTT.